These 24 T cell receptor beta chains were all obtained from the same sample, sequenced in a study of neoadjuvant nivolumab and ipilimumab in lung cancer. Assay used: immunoSEQ multiplex PCR; TCRdb lists only in-frame clones, some missing. The sample consists of 40,000 to 60,000 clones, about 89% of them appearing once. The sequences come from blood, collected before neoadjuvant nivolumab, alone or with ipilimumab. These receptors all come from an adult with non-small cell lung cancer. Some clones in this sample may be carry-over from other donors' samples.

The chain has TRBV6-5 and TRBJ1-2, with 10 bases aligning to TRBD1. After removal of 2 bases from V and 12 bases from J, the junction contained 12 bases not matched to a gene. CDR1 and CDR2 (germline): MNHEY, SVGAGI. The CDR3 is 15 residues long. CDR3 sequence: CASSYRGQGLRRNTF. The CDR3 nucleotides are TGTGCCAGCAGTTACCGGGGACAGGGGCTCCGTCGCAACACCTTC.

The chain combines TRBV6-6 with TRBJ2-7; D possibly corresponds to TRBD2 (5 bases). Looked up from germline, CDR1 is MNHNY and CDR2 is SVGAGI (reference sequence). V shed 9 bases and J shed 2 bases, with 11 bases lying between them. This CDR3 comprises 12 residues. CDR3 region: CASSLVPYEQYF. CDR3 bases: TGTGCCAGTTCACTAGTACCCTACGAGCAGTACTTC.

This chain uses TRBV5-1 with TRBJ2-7; 10 nucleotides align to TRBD1. The trim removed 3 bases at V and 0 bases at J, leaving 3 bases unmatched. CDR1 and CDR2 from the germline V gene are SGHRS and YFSETQ. There are 15 residues in the CDR3. The CDR3 DNA is TGCGCCAGCAGCTGGGACAGGGGTTACTCCTACGAGCAGTACTTC. Translating it yields CASSWDRGYSYEQYF.

This clone was recorded only once. The chain has TRBV6-5 and TRBJ1-2; weak D call: TRBD1 (6 bases). The CDR3 sequence is 12 residues long. Looked up from germline, CDR1 is MNHEY and CDR2 is SVGAGI. V was trimmed by 7 bases and J by 7 bases, leaving 13 bases between them. The CDR3 protein is CASTDSFSGYTF. The CDR3 coding sequence is TGTGCCAGCACGGACAGCTTCTCTGGCTACACCTTC.

This rearrangement joins TRBV7-9 to TRBJ1-2; a weak D match, TRBD1 (5 bases). Germline CDR1 and CDR2: SEHNR and FQNEAQ (reference sequence). V dropped 5 bases and J dropped 1 base, with 17 bases sitting between them. The CDR3 spans 16 residues. Here the CDR3 reads CASSPWRGELNYGYTF. In nucleotides, the CDR3 is TGTGCCAGCAGCCCTTGGAGGGGTGAGCTTAACTATGGCTACACCTTC.

The chain has TRBV6-1 and TRBJ2-7; a weak D match, TRBD2 (6 bases). V lost 3 bases and J 7 bases, leaving 16 bases between the germline ends. In germline, CDR1 is MNHNS, CDR2 SASEGT. The CDR3 loop spans 14 amino acids. The CDR3 DNA reads as TGTGCCAGCAGTGAGGTACCACTAGCAATTGAGCAGTACTTC. It specifies CASSEVPLAIEQYF.

This sequence joins TRBV5-1 and TRBJ2-7; TRBD1 is a possible D gene (5 bases). The V end lost 4 bases, the J end lost 2 bases, and 13 bases lay between the germline ends. Germline CDR1 and CDR2: SGHRS and YFSETQ. The CDR3 contains 14 residues. As DNA, the CDR3 is TGCGCCAGCAGCCTACCGACAGCCACCTACGAGCAGTACTTC. This encodes CASSLPTATYEQYF. Full variable domain (remainder filled in from reference TRBV5-1 and TRBJ2-7): KAGVTQTPRYLIKTRGQQVTLSCSPISGHRSVSWYQQTPGQGLQFLFEYFSETQRNKGNFPGRFSGRQFSNSRSEMNVSTLELGDSALYLCASSLPTATYEQYFGPGTRLTVT.

V and J are TRBV18 and TRBJ2-7; no definite D call. Germline CDR1 reads KGHSH; CDR2 reads LQKENI. The V gene lost 5 bases and the J gene lost 5 bases, with 13 bases spanning the gap. The CDR3 consists of 13 residues. The DNA for the CDR3 is TGTGCCAGCTCATCGAACAAAGTCGACGAGCAGTACTTC. Translation gives CASSSNKVDEQYF.

J is TRBJ2-1 and V is TRBV2; D is uncertain. Germline V CDR1 and CDR2: SNHLY, FYNNEI. The CDR3 loop spans 11 amino acids. V lost 10 bases to trimming and J lost 12 bases, with 16 bases between them. The CDR3 spells CATKGWSWQFF. The DNA for the CDR3 is TGTGCCACCAAGGGATGGAGTTGGCAGTTCTTC.

V is TRBV6-1 and J is TRBJ1-2; D may be TRBD1 (6 bases). CDR1 is MNHNS and CDR2 is SASEGT in the germline V gene. The V end was cut by 2 bases, the J end by 0 bases, with 10 bases between. The CDR3 length is 15 residues. Here the CDR3 DNA reads TGTGCCAGCAGTGAACAACAGGGCGCTAACTATGGCTACACCTTC. Its translation is CASSEQQGANYGYTF.

Written as DNA, the CDR3 is TGTGCCAGCAGCGTAGGTTCCCCAAACAATGAGCAGTTCTTC. Translating gives CASSVGSPNNEQFF. This chain joins TRBV9 and TRBJ2-1, with D unclear. The CDR3 extends over 14 amino acids. Per the germline V gene, CDR1 is SGDLS and CDR2 is YYNGEE. Deletions cut 0 bases from V and 5 bases from J, with 9 bases between.

This clone was seen just once. This chain links TRBV5-6 with TRBJ2-5; no definite D call. Trimming cost V 1 base and J 3 bases, with 7 bases left between them. The CDR3 has 13 residues. Germline values: CDR1 SGHDT, CDR2 YYEEEE. CDR3: CASSLILEETQYF. The CDR3 region has the DNA TGTGCCAGCAGCTTGATCCTAGAAGAGACCCAGTACTTC.

V usage is TRBV4-3 and J usage is TRBJ2-1, with D uncertain. The CDR3 extends over 14 amino acids. Germline assignment: CDR1 LGHNA and CDR2 YSLEER. V shed 4 bases and J shed 9 bases, with 16 bases lying between them. DNA of the CDR3: TGCGCCAGCAGCCCAGATGGTCTGGTCAGTGAGCAGTTCTTC. This gives the protein CASSPDGLVSEQFF.

The rearrangement links TRBV9 to TRBJ2-1, with D perhaps assigned TRBD1 or TRBD2 (5 bases each). Germline CDR1 reads SGDLS; CDR2 reads YYNGEE. Trimming cost V 3 bases and J 7 bases, with 17 bases left between them. This CDR3 contains 15 residues. CDR3 in DNA: TGTGCCAGCAGCGAACCGGGGCCCCGCTGGAATGAGCAGTTCTTC. Its translation is CASSEPGPRWNEQFF. The full variable domain, rest sourced from reference TRBV9 and TRBJ2-1, is DSGVTQTPKHLITATGQRVTLRCSPRSGDLSVYWYQQSLDQGLQFLIQYYNGEERAKGNILERFSAQQFPDLHSELNLSSLELGDSALYFCASSEPGPRWNEQFFGPGTRLTVL.

The chain uses TRBV18 and TRBJ1-3; no firm D call. Trimming took off 3 bases at V and 0 bases at J, with 15 bases between the two ends. Germline V gene lookup returns CDR1 KGHSH and CDR2 LQKENI. The CDR3 is made up of 17 amino acids. CDR3 DNA sequence: TGTGCCAGCTCACCCACCCCGGACGCGAGCTCTGGAAACACCATATATTTT. It yields the protein CASSPTPDASSGNTIYF. The entire variable domain, with the rest obtained from reference TRBV18 and TRBJ1-3, is as follows: NAGVMQNPRHLVRRRGQEARLRCSPMKGHSHVYWYRQLPEEGLKFMVYLQKENIIDESGMPKERFSAEFPKEGPSILRIQQVVRGDSAAYFCASSPTPDASSGNTIYFGEGSWLTVV.

V usage is TRBV6-1 and J usage is TRBJ2-5; 7 positions match TRBD2. CDR1 and CDR2 from the germline V gene are MNHNS and SASEGT. The CDR3 runs 13 residues. The V and J ends lost 6 bases and 2 bases, in that order; junction bases with no gene match: 3. The CDR3 coding sequence is TGTGCCAGCAGCCCGGGACTACAAGAGACCCAGTACTTC. It is translated as CASSPGLQETQYF.

The chain uses TRBV7-9 and TRBJ2-7; TRBD2 aligns across 7 bases. CDR1 SEHNR and CDR2 FQNEAQ come from the germline V gene (reference sequence). The CDR3 length is 13 residues. V gave up 1 base and J gave up 5 bases; unmatched junction bases: 2. CDR3 bases: TGTGCCAGCAGCTTAGTTGGGGGGGACGAGCAGTACTTC. Amino acids: CASSLVGGDEQYF.

This chain connects TRBV7-9 to TRBJ1-4; possible D gene TRBD1, 5 bases. The V gene lost 5 bases and the J gene lost 3 bases, with 16 bases spanning the gap. The CDR3 extends over 16 amino acids. The germline gives CDR1 SEHNR, CDR2 FQNEAQ (reference sequence). The CDR3 sequence is CASSPLGQRANEKLFF. The CDR3, as DNA: TGTGCCAGCAGCCCTCTGGGGCAGAGGGCTAATGAAAAACTGTTTTTT.

V is TRBV7-2 and J is TRBJ2-5; D gene uncertain. CDR3 size: 13 residues. Trimming took off 1 base at V and 5 bases at J, with 8 bases between the two ends. Germline V lookup: CDR1 SGHTA, CDR2 FQGNSA. In nucleotides, the CDR3 is TGTGCCAGCAGCTTAGGGAATACGGAGACCCAGTACTTC. This translates into CASSLGNTETQYF. Drawing the rest from reference TRBV7-2 and TRBJ2-5, the complete variable domain is GAGVSQSPSNKVTEKGKDVELRCDPISGHTALYWYRQSLGQGLEFLIYFQGNSAPDKSGLPSDRFSAERTGGSVSTLTIQRTQQEDSAVYLCASSLGNTETQYFGPGTRLLVL.

V usage is TRBV2 and J usage is TRBJ2-5; D remains unclear. V was trimmed by 3 bases and J by 2 bases, leaving 10 bases between them. This CDR3 spans 14 amino acids. Germline CDR1 reads SNHLY; CDR2 reads FYNNEI. CDR3 sequence (DNA): TGTGCCAGCAGTGAGAACCTACCGCAAGAGACCCAGTACTTC. This gives the protein CASSENLPQETQYF.

This clone was observed once. The V gene is TRBV2, the J gene TRBJ2-1; D remains unclear. The CDR3 totals 15 residues. Per the germline V gene, CDR1 is SNHLY and CDR2 is FYNNEI. V was trimmed by 3 bases and J by 2 bases, leaving 11 bases between them. The CDR3: CASSESLGTYNEQFF. The CDR3 DNA sequence: TGTGCCAGCAGTGAGAGTCTAGGCACCTACAATGAGCAGTTCTTC.

The chain employs TRBV7-2 and TRBJ2-3; D is uncertain. The CDR3 has 16 residues. The V end lost 0 bases, the J end lost 2 bases, and 12 bases lay between the germline ends. CDR1 is SGHTA, CDR2 FQGNSA, per germline. The CDR3 nucleotides read TGTGCCAGCAGCTTAGCGGGTGCAGGAGCCACAGATACGCAGTATTTT. Amino acids: CASSLAGAGATDTQYF.

This chain links TRBV29-1 with TRBJ2-2; 13 nucleotides align to TRBD2. The ends lost 6 bases at V and 7 bases at J; junction bases unmatched: 8. The germline V gene encodes CDR1 SQVTM and CDR2 ANQGSEA. CDR3 size: 15 residues. CDR3 sequence (DNA): TGCAGCGTGCGGACTAGCGGGAGATCTCACGGGGAGCTGTTTTTT. This gives the protein CSVRTSGRSHGELFF.

The chain has TRBV7-3 and TRBJ2-3; 8 bases are shared with TRBD1. The CDR3 has 16 amino acids. V was clipped by 5 bases and J by 0 bases; unmatched bases: 7. Germline V gene lookup returns CDR1 SGHTA and CDR2 FQGTGA. CDR3 DNA sequence: TGTGCCAGCAGCGAACAGGGGGTCCCTAGCACAGATACGCAGTATTTT. It yields the protein CASSEQGVPSTDTQYF. Full variable domain (remainder filled in from reference TRBV7-3 and TRBJ2-3): GAGVSQTPSNKVTEKGKYVELRCDPISGHTALYWYRQSLGQGPEFLIYFQGTGAADDSGLPNDRFFAVRPEGSVSTLKIQRTERGDSAVYLCASSEQGVPSTDTQYFGPGTRLTVL.